The entry that follows covers one TCR beta chain sequence. Antigen unknown. CDR3 length: 16 amino acids. V was pared by 0 bases and J by 2 bases, with 4 bases of the junction left unmatched. The germline V gene has CDR1 SGHNT and CDR2 YYREEE (reference sequence). The data were taken from a study of shared clonotypes between healthy human individuals. The overall study: CD8 memory received one plate per donor, CD8 naive two, CD4 memory three and CD4 naive three.

Findings and limits, study-wide: The small donor group covered limited genetic and exposure diversity. Generation probabilities of non-shared clonotypes were lower (relative to those shared by all four donors).

TCRdb's copy holds only in-frame clones and misses some; the assay was immunoSEQ multiplex PCR. The data show about 2 million clones, about 95% seen once. This TCR was sampled from a man aged 18 to 30 in good health. What was sequenced was naive CD4+ T cells sorted from blood. Subset described: CD45RA+ positively selected. This chain connects TRBV5-4 to TRBJ2-3; 9 bases match TRBD2. CDR3: CASSLALAGFTDTQYF. As DNA, the CDR3 is TGTGCCAGCAGCTTGGCTCTAGCGGGATTCACAGATACGCAGTATTTT.